This T cell receptor beta chain was retrieved from a study of shared clonotypes between healthy human individuals (TCRdb year 2020). At the level of the whole study: Three men and two women, aged 18 to 49 years, made up the cohort. Per donor, three plates each were used for CD4 naive and CD4 memory, two for CD8 naive, and one for CD8 memory. To estimate repertoire size and how much clonotypes are shared between individuals, the study performed deep sequencing of blood TCR repertoires from five healthy adults. To increase sequencing depth and limit assay-specific biases, TCR repertoire library preparation and sequencing were carried out by different laboratories using diverse techniques. Each donor's leukapheresis produced roughly between roughly 0.85 and 9 billion PBMCs.

Worth noting for this clone: The target of this receptor is not known. No quality values exist for individual bases; no much larger clone is one base distant.

The donors were healthy, HIV-negative adults with no recently reported acute infections or vaccinations. Only Caucasian adults living in Nashville, Tennessee, USA were represented among the donors. CD4+ T cells were enriched by magnetic negative selection, after which naive cells were positively selected on CD45RA and the negative fraction was taken as the memory subset. Blood was obtained by leukapheresis, after which PBMCs were separated by Ficoll-Histopaque density gradient centrifugation and cryopreserved in liquid nitrogen vapor phase. Purity and quantity of every magnetically sorted T cell population were checked by analytical flow cytometry. Each sorted fraction had its genomic DNA isolated and then quantified by UV absorbance on a Nanodrop 2000c. Using the deep immunoSEQ assay, TCR CDR3 regions were amplified from genomic DNA by multiplex PCR. Genomic DNA extracted from each cell subset was distributed evenly over all wells of several immunoSEQ 96-well plates, and each plate served as one replicate. For sorted subsets, approximately 210 ng of genomic DNA, equivalent to 30,000 or so T cell genomes, went into each replicate PCR. The purified libraries were quantified using a Qubit 3.0 fluorometer, sized with a Bioanalyzer 2100, and then quantified again using the KAPA Library Quantification kit. Each immunoSEQ 96-well plate was sequenced on its own single-read 150-cycle Illumina NextSeq 550 flow cell. The authors' analysis ran thus. Because the immunoSEQ output held only junctional sequences and lacked quality scores, the filtering could not match the filtering applied to full-length reads. To assign V/J genes and CDR3, sequences were annotated using PyIR, a Python wrapper for IgBLAST v1.9, with IMGT germline references. Reads were removed for weak V/J assignments (E-value above 1e-6), missing CDR3, stop codons, out-of-frame junctions, or ambiguous translated residues. V3J clonotypes were defined by identical inferred V gene, J gene, and CDR3 amino acid sequence. To compute the percentage overlap between repertoires, the number of shared unique clonotypes was divided by the size of the smaller repertoire. Repertoire richness was assessed with RTK rarefaction, the Chao1 estimator, and Recon v2.1 estimates of unobserved clonotypes. Generation probabilities were computed with OLGA for all TCRbeta clonotypes obtained by the gDNA method from four donors. The table comes from immuneACCESS by way of TCRdb, which keeps in-frame sequences with V and J called. Part of the clones is missing from these tables; in studies checked, under half for an unresolved V gene and the rest for unknown reasons. The V and J calls and the clone size are those of that table, but D and trimming were determined from the DNA. Counted in this sample were more than 1,200,000 clones; approximately 98.5% of them appeared once. Of the sample, roughly 0.36% falls within the top ten clones.

The paper's findings and limits, for the study overall: Sampling was limited to blood, and TCR repertoires in tissue likely differ from TCR repertoires in blood. Because the study included only a small number of donors, the genetic and exposure-history diversity represented was limited. Clonotypes shared by all four sorted-subset donors showed higher generation probabilities than non-shared clonotypes. Rarefaction of sorted-subset datasets indicated incomplete sequencing despite the large sequencing depth. Estimated clonotype richness was generally larger for naive than for memory subsets. Based on pairwise subsampling, the degree of clonotype sharing among donors was expected to be affected by sequencing depth. Sharing across several donors was observed for around 5% of naive CD4, less than 4% of naive CD8, over 2% of memory CD4, and roughly 0.4% of memory CD8 clonotypes.

This TCR was sampled from a man in his thirties or forties in good health. The sequenced sample consisted of naive CD4+ T cells sorted from blood. This specimen's cell subset or site label, per the study, means: CD45RA+ positively selected.

The sequence in DNA is TGCGCCAGCAGCTTGGGTTCGGGACTAACCTCCAATGAGCAGTTCTTC. Its protein is CASSLGSGLTSNEQFF. The chain couples TRBV5-1 to TRBJ2-1; 7 nucleotides in the junction match TRBD2. The germline V end is reduced by 0 bases and the J end by 6 bases; junction bases left unmatched: 9. Taken from the germline V gene, the CDR1 and CDR2 loops are SGHRS and YFSETQ. Including the terminal cysteine and phenylalanine, the CDR3 comprises 16 residues. Left in the record is the CDR3 DNA by itself, 48 bases read in frame from the first base.